The source of this T cell receptor (beta chain) is a study of CD8 T cells in ankylosing spondylitis. Study-wide results and caveats: Characteristic, it appeared, of ankylosing spondylitis blood was a TCR beta motif of 7 or 8 highly homologous variants.

TCRdb re-called the 5' RACE reads with MiXCR, one entry per CDR3 protein. The data contain approximately 400,000 distinct CDR3 sequences, roughly 26% of them singletons. As regards this clonotype: Its target is not known.

The V and J ends lost 5 bases and 6 bases respectively, with 12 bases between them. Germline values: CDR1 LGHDT, CDR2 YNNKEL (reference sequence). The CDR3 consists of 13 residues. The TCR sequence derives from a male donor with ankylosing spondylitis. The rearrangement uses TRBV3-1 and TRBJ2-3; D is uncertain. The material sequenced was blood, either unsorted or a sorted T cell fraction (not recorded which). For the CDR3, the DNA is TGTGCCAGCAGCGCCCCTGGACGGGATACGCAGTATTTT. Amino acids: CASSAPGRDTQYF.